The rows below give T cell receptor beta chains drawn from one sample of a study of sequential checkpoint blockade in melanoma. Profiled with immunoSEQ multiplex PCR; TCRdb holds only in-frame clones, not every one. The top ten hold 20% to 25% of the sample, which has 9,000 to 9,500 clones, 25% to 30% seen once. Source: tumor tissue (inferred from file names), taken from a patient given nivolumab and ipilimumab in sequence. These receptors were collected from a human donor with melanoma. The CDR3 runs from the conserved cysteine through the conserved F or W. D genes are given only for firm matches. The size field is filled for only some rows; it gives once, few, many or a size class.

J gene: TRBJ2-2
D gene: -
clone size: many
V gene: TRBV12-2
CDR3 DNA: TGTGCCGGTCAACCTGGCGGGGGCCATAACACCGGGGAGCTGTTTTTT
CDR3 protein: CAGQPGGGHNTGELFF

J gene: TRBJ2-7
D gene: -
clone size: many
V gene: TRBV6-8
CDR3 DNA: TGTGCCAGCCAGGACCTCCTTGCCTACGAGCAGTACTTC
CDR3 protein: CASQDLLAYEQYF

J gene: TRBJ1-1
D gene: -
clone size: once
V gene: TRBV5-1
CDR3 DNA: TGCGCCAGCAGCTTGGAGGCCCAGTTGAACACTGAAGCTTTCTTT
CDR3 protein: CASSLEAQLNTEAFF

J gene: TRBJ1-4
D gene: -
clone size: -
V gene: TRBV7-7
CDR3 DNA: TGTGCCAGCAGCCCGCCGCCGCTGGGGGGAAGCGAAAAACTGTTTTTT
CDR3 protein: CASSPPPLGGSEKLFF

J gene: TRBJ2-5
D gene: -
clone size: -
V gene: TRBV11-3
CDR3 DNA: TGTGCCAGCAGCTTAGAACTACCGGCGGAGACCCAGTACTTC
CDR3 protein: CASSLELPAETQYF

J gene: TRBJ2-5
D gene: TRBD1
clone size: -
V gene: TRBV19
CDR3 DNA: TGTGCCAGCCGGGACAGGGGACGGGGGGAGACCCAGTACTTC
CDR3 protein: CASRDRGRGETQYF

J gene: TRBJ1-6
D gene: TRBD1
clone size: many
V gene: TRBV11-3
CDR3 DNA: TGTGCCAGCAGCCCCCCCGGGACAGGGGGGATGGGATCACCCCTCCACTTT
CDR3 protein: CASSPPGTGGMGSPLHF

J gene: TRBJ1-1
D gene: -
clone size: -
V gene: TRBV5-1
CDR3 DNA: TGCGCCAGCAGCTTCGGGGACTTAAGGACTGAAGCTTTCTTT
CDR3 protein: CASSFGDLRTEAFF

J gene: TRBJ1-1
D gene: TRBD1
clone size: -
V gene: TRBV5-1
CDR3 DNA: TGCGCCAGCAGCGGGCAGGGGGCTGTATCTGAAGCTTTCTTT
CDR3 protein: CASSGQGAVSEAFF

J gene: TRBJ1-2
D gene: -
clone size: few
V gene: TRBV9
CDR3 DNA: TGTGCCGCCGGGGGCGCTAACTATGGCTACACCTTC
CDR3 protein: CAAGGANYGYTF

J gene: TRBJ2-5
D gene: TRBD2
clone size: many
V gene: TRBV11-3
CDR3 DNA: TGTGCCAGCAGCTTAAATTGGTTAGCGGGGGGGGAAGAGACCCAGTACTTC
CDR3 protein: CASSLNWLAGGEETQYF

J gene: TRBJ1-4
D gene: -
clone size: -
V gene: TRBV19
CDR3 DNA: TGTGCCAGTAGTATTCTCGGGTCCCATAATGAAAAACTGTTTTTT
CDR3 protein: CASSILGSHNEKLFF

J gene: TRBJ1-1
D gene: -
clone size: -
V gene: TRBV18
CDR3 DNA: TGTGCCAGCTCAAGCACCGGGGGCTGGAACACTGAAGCTTTCTTT
CDR3 protein: CASSSTGGWNTEAFF

J gene: TRBJ1-2
D gene: -
clone size: few
V gene: TRBV6-8
CDR3 DNA: TGTGCCAGCAGTTACTCGGGTTCTCGCAGGGGCTACACCTTC
CDR3 protein: CASSYSGSRRGYTF

J gene: TRBJ1-1
D gene: -
clone size: -
V gene: TRBV28
CDR3 DNA: TGTGCCAGCAGGGCACCCGGGACACCGAACACTGAAGCTTTCTTT
CDR3 protein: CASRAPGTPNTEAFF

J gene: TRBJ1-1
D gene: -
clone size: medium-sized
V gene: TRBV29-1
CDR3 DNA: TGCAGCGTTGCCCGGAGTATGGGGGTAAATGTGGAAGCTTTCTTT
CDR3 protein: CSVARSMGVNVEAFF

J gene: TRBJ2-7
D gene: TRBD1
clone size: few
V gene: TRBV28
CDR3 DNA: TGTGCCAGCAGTTCAGGACAGGCCGGTAATTCCTACGAGCAGTACTTC
CDR3 protein: CASSSGQAGNSYEQYF

J gene: TRBJ2-5
D gene: -
clone size: few
V gene: TRBV9
CDR3 DNA: TGTGCCAGCAGCGTTGGAGGGGGGACTCAAGAGACCCAGTACTTC
CDR3 protein: CASSVGGGTQETQYF

J gene: TRBJ2-7
D gene: TRBD2
clone size: once
V gene: TRBV5-1
CDR3 DNA: TGCGCCAGCAGCTCCCCCGGGACTAGCGGGGGCCGCTCCTACGAGCAGTACTTC
CDR3 protein: CASSSPGTSGGRSYEQYF

J gene: TRBJ2-6
D gene: TRBD2
clone size: few
V gene: TRBV9
CDR3 DNA: TGTGCCAGCAGCGGCGGGGGTTGGCAGGGCCCCTCCTCTGGGGCCAACGTCCTGACTTTC
CDR3 protein: CASSGGGWQGPSSGANVLTF

J gene: TRBJ2-3
D gene: TRBD2
clone size: -
V gene: TRBV11-3
CDR3 DNA: TGTGCCAGCAGCCTACGGGGGGGCACAGATACGCAGTATTTT
CDR3 protein: CASSLRGGTDTQYF